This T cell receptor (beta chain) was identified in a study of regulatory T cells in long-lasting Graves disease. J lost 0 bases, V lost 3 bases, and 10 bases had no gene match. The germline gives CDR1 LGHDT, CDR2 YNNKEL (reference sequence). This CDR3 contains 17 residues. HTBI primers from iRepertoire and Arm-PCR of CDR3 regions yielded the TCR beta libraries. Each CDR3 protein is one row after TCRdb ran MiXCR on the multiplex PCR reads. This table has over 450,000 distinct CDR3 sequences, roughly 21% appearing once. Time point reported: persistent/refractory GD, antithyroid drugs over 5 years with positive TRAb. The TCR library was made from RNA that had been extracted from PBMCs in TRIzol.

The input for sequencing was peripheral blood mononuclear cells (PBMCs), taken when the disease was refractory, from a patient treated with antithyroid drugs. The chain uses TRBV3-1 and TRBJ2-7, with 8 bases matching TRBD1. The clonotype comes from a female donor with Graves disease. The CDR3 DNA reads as TGTGCCAGCAGCCACTCCATCCCAGGGGGCCTCTCCTACGAGCAGTACTTC. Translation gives CASSHSIPGGLSYEQYF.